This is a list of T cell receptor beta chains from one sample in a study of T cell responses to AZD1222 COVID-19 vaccine. The method was immunoSEQ multiplex PCR; TCRdb's version includes in-frame clones alone and lacks a portion of them. The sample holds around 170,000 clones; just over 90% are singletons and the top ten take approximately 1.5%. The starting material was peripheral blood, obtained on day 0 of AZD1222 vaccination. The receptors originated from an adult in good health. CDR3s include the opening cysteine and the closing phenylalanine or tryptophan. The D gene is left open where the match is weak. Rows give clone size only sometimes, using once, few, many, or a class for an expanded clone.

TRBJ1-3	TRBV7-6	-	-	TGTGCCAGCAGCTTACACATCTCGGGGGGAGGAAACACCATATATTTT	CASSLHISGGGNTIYF
TRBJ2-2	TRBV7-2	-	-	TGTGCCAGCAGCTTCCCCACCTCGAACACCGGGGAGCTGTTTTTT	CASSFPTSNTGELFF
TRBJ1-5	TRBV6-5	-	-	TGTGCCAGCAGGGCCGTAGGCGGGAGTCAGCCCCAGCATTTT	CASRAVGGSQPQHF
TRBJ1-2	TRBV4-1	-	once	TGCGCCAGCAGCCAAGCAGGGATATGGGATGGCTACACCTTC	CASSQAGIWDGYTF
TRBJ1-3	TRBV2	-	few	TGTGCCAGCAAAGGCTTACGAACCTCTGGAAACACCATATATTTT	CASKGLRTSGNTIYF
TRBJ2-2	TRBV5-1	-	-	TGCGCCAGCAGCCAGGGACCTTGGAACACCGGGGAGCTGTTTTTT	CASSQGPWNTGELFF
TRBJ2-7	TRBV6-5	TRBD2	few	TGTGCCAGCGGACGGGAGGGACGAAGCTCCTACGAGCAGTACTTC	CASGREGRSSYEQYF
TRBJ2-7	TRBV27	-	-	TGTGCCAGCTGGGGGGGCGACGAGCAGTACTTC	CASWGGDEQYF
TRBJ2-5	TRBV29-1	TRBD2	-	TGCAGCGTTGATAGCGGGGGGGCGGAGACCCAGTACTTC	CSVDSGGAETQYF
TRBJ1-2	TRBV28	-	-	TGTGCCAGCAGTTTCGGGGAGTACTATGGCTACACCTTC	CASSFGEYYGYTF
TRBJ1-1	TRBV3-1/TRBV3-2	-	-	TGTGCCAGCAGCCCTCACGGCTTCAGGATCAGAGCGGAAGCTTTCTTT	CASSPHGFRIRAEAFF
TRBJ1-1	TRBV19	-	-	TGTGCCAGTAGTCAACAAGGGTGGATCACTGAAGCTTTCTTT	CASSQQGWITEAFF
TRBJ1-1	TRBV18	-	-	TGTGCCAGCTCACCTATCGGGACAAGGAACACTGAAGCTTTCTTT	CASSPIGTRNTEAFF
TRBJ2-7	TRBV9	-	-	TGTGCCAGCAGCGTAGAACAGGGGGGGTACTACGAGCAGTACTTC	CASSVEQGGYYEQYF
TRBJ1-4	TRBV7-9	-	-	TGTGCCAGCAGCTTAATTCAGGGGAGCTTTGAAAAACTGTTTTTT	CASSLIQGSFEKLFF
TRBJ2-7	TRBV7-8	-	-	TGTGCCAGCAGCTTAGTACAGGGCGGTGCATCCTACGAGCAGTACTTC	CASSLVQGGASYEQYF
TRBJ1-4	TRBV28	-	-	TGTGCCAGCAGATGGGCAGGGGAAAAACTGTTTTTT	CASRWAGEKLFF
TRBJ2-2	TRBV24-1	-	-	TGTGCCACCAGTTCAGGGGGGTCGAACACCGGGGAGCTGTTTTTT	CATSSGGSNTGELFF
TRBJ1-1	TRBV21-1	-	many	TGTGCCAGCAGCACCCCAGGGAGCGAGGACACTGAAGCTTTCTTT	CASSTPGSEDTEAFF
TRBJ2-1	TRBV28	TRBD2	-	TGTGCCAGCAGTTCTAGCGGAGCTTCCTACAATGAGCAGTTCTTC	CASSSSGASYNEQFF
TRBJ1-2	TRBV5-1	-	once	TGCGCCAGCACCAGCGGGGGCGGAAACTATGGCTACACCTTC	CASTSGGGNYGYTF
TRBJ2-1	TRBV7-3	-	-	TGTGCCAGCAGCAGATACCAAGGCTATAACTCCTACAATGAGCAGTTCTTC	CASSRYQGYNSYNEQFF
TRBJ2-1	TRBV4-3	-	once	TGCGCCAGCAGCCAAGCTACCCGTCACTACAATGAGCAGTTCTTC	CASSQATRHYNEQFF
TRBJ1-5	TRBV6-6	-	-	TGTGCCAGCAGTTACTCAGGGGACAAGAATCAGCCCCAGCATTTT	CASSYSGDKNQPQHF
TRBJ2-4	TRBV5-3	TRBD2	-	TGTGCCAGAAAGCGCGGGAGGGTTAACGCCAAAAACATTCAGTACTTC	CARKRGRVNAKNIQYF
TRBJ1-1	TRBV5-3	-	-	TGTGCCACCCGGTACGGGGTTTTCTTACGCACTGAAGCTTTCTTT	CATRYGVFLRTEAFF
TRBJ1-2	TRBV12-3/TRBV12-4	-	-	TGTGCCAGCAGCCCCGGGTCTAACTATGGCTACACCTTC	CASSPGSNYGYTF
TRBJ1-1	TRBV28	-	-	TGTGCCAGCAGTTTGGAATGGGCCAACACTGAAGCTTTCTTT	CASSLEWANTEAFF
TRBJ2-7	TRBV11-3	-	-	TGTGCCAGCAGCTTATCTGGAGGAGGGATTGCCTACGAGCAGTACTTC	CASSLSGGGIAYEQYF
TRBJ2-3	TRBV27	-	-	TGTGCCAGCAGTCCTCAACTAGCAGATACGCAGTATTTT	CASSPQLADTQYF
TRBJ1-1	TRBV6-5	-	-	TGTGCCAGCAAACCGTTGAACACTGAAGCTTTCTTT	CASKPLNTEAFF
TRBJ1-2	TRBV2	-	-	TGTGCCAGCAGAGGGTCGCCCCGGCTTAACTATGGCTACACCTTC	CASRGSPRLNYGYTF
TRBJ1-1	TRBV4-3	-	-	TGCGCCAGCAGCCAAGTGGAGACAGGGAACACTGAAGCTTTCTTT	CASSQVETGNTEAFF
TRBJ1-5	TRBV6-6	-	few	TGTGCCAGCAGTTACGATTACGGGGGTCAGCCCCAGCATTTT	CASSYDYGGQPQHF
TRBJ1-5	TRBV4-1	-	-	TGCGCCAGCAGCCAAGATCCCGTCCAGCCCCAGCATTTT	CASSQDPVQPQHF
TRBJ2-7	TRBV3-1/TRBV3-2	-	-	TGTGCCAGCAGCCAATCCTCCGGACTGACCGCCTACGAGCAGTACTTC	CASSQSSGLTAYEQYF
TRBJ1-1	TRBV5-1	-	-	TGCGCCAGCAGCCTACGGGAAAGCACTGAAGCTTTCTTT	CASSLRESTEAFF
TRBJ1-2	TRBV7-8	-	-	TGTGCCAGCAGCGAACCCGGGACAATTTGGGGCTACACCTTC	CASSEPGTIWGYTF
TRBJ2-1	TRBV5-1	TRBD2	-	TGCGCCAGCAGCCCCAGGGGACTAGCTAGCGGGGGGGCCATGAATGAGCAGTTCTTC	CASSPRGLASGGAMNEQFF
TRBJ1-4	TRBV19	-	-	TGTGCCAGTACCCGAGGGGTGGTGGCTGAAAAACTGTTTTTT	CASTRGVVAEKLFF
TRBJ1-1	TRBV4-3	-	-	TGCGCCAGCAGCCGGGAGTACGACACTGAAGCTTTCTTT	CASSREYDTEAFF
TRBJ1-1	TRBV18	-	-	TGTGCCAGCTCACCAAGCATTACAGGGATGAACACTGAAGCTTTCTTT	CASSPSITGMNTEAFF
TRBJ1-5	TRBV2	TRBD1	-	TGTGCCAGCAGCCCAGGGGGGCTGAGCAATCAGCCCCAGCATTTT	CASSPGGLSNQPQHF
TRBJ2-3	TRBV6-1	TRBD1	-	TGTGCCAGCAGTGAACGGACAGGGAGTAGGGATACGCAGTATTTT	CASSERTGSRDTQYF
TRBJ1-3	TRBV5-4	-	-	TGTGCCAGCAGCAGCCCCCGGGACCCGGGAAACACCATATATTTT	CASSSPRDPGNTIYF